This TCR beta chain derives from a study of blood T cell repertoires in COVID-19. Overall study context: PBMCs, B-cell-depleted T cells, or T cells provided the cDNA or gDNA that made up the material.

TCRdb's copy holds only in-frame clones and misses some; the assay was immunoSEQ multiplex PCR. The table lists about 170,000 clones, over 75% of them singletons. Living in 20 to 30 US areas, the participants were between roughly 18 and 95 years of age. In assigning cohorts, the study relied on participant-reported clinical history. V dropped 0 bases and J dropped 7; count of bases not matched to a gene: 11. Germline loops: CDR1 SGDLS, CDR2 YYNGEE. The CDR3 runs 17 residues. This clone was seen a single time. Sequenced sample: PBMCs or T cells enriched from blood (not recorded which). V usage is TRBV9 and J usage is TRBJ2-1; 9 bases align to TRBD1. The TCR was taken from a woman aged 18-30 years who had recovered from COVID-19. CDR3 residues: CASSVVPRTGVVNEQFF. CDR3 DNA sequence: TGTGCCAGCAGCGTAGTACCACGGACAGGGGTAGTAAATGAGCAGTTCTTC.